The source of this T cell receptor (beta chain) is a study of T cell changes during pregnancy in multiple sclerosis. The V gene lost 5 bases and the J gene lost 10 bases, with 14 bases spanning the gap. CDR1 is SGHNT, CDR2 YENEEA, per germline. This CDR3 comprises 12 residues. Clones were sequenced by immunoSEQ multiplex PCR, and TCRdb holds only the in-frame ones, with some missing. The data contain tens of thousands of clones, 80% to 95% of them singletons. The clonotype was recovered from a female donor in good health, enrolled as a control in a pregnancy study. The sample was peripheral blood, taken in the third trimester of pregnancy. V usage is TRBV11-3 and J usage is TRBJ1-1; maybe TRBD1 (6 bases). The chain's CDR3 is CASSLGGGRAFF. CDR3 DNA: TGTGCCAGCAGCCTAGGGGGGGGGCGAGCTTTCTTT.